The clone carrying this T cell receptor (beta chain) has only a few counts. What it binds is not known. The source of the sample is a study of response to subunit inactivated influenza vaccine. Germline V CDR1 and CDR2: SQVTM, ANQGSEA. There are 13 residues in the CDR3. Each CDR3 protein is one row after TCRdb ran MiXCR on the RT-PCR reads. The sample includes under 850,000 distinct CDR3 sequences, approximately 17% of them seen just once. General study findings and limits: Each seasonal influenza vaccination, the authors suggested, recruits few new T cells.

This TCR derives from a man between 45 and 60 years old who received an inactivated influenza vaccine. The sample in question was PBMCs from blood, obtained roughly 5 days after vaccination. The chain has TRBV29-1 and TRBJ2-7; 10 bases match TRBD2. In DNA, the CDR3 is TGCATCCTGCGGGCTAGCGGGAGCAACGAGCAGTACTTC. Translation gives CILRASGSNEQYF.